Detailed here is one T cell receptor beta chain. No antigen is known for it. The CDR3 loop spans 14 amino acids. The germline CDR1 and CDR2 sequences are SGHNT and YYREEE (reference sequence). V dropped 4 bases and J dropped 1 base, with 12 bases sitting between them. The sample comes from a study of cytotoxic CD8 clonotypes in ibrutinib-treated CLL. Background on the study: The patients, some 12 relapsed/refractory and around 15 treatment-naive, included 17 who were IGHV unmutated. Sequencing produced an average of about 260,000 productive templates and some 100,000 productive rearrangements per sample.

Study observations and caveats: While tracking circulating CD8+ T-cell counts, baseline clonality exceeded that of age-matched healthy donors. Treatment left the uncommon public clonotypes either contracted or stable in frequency.

The assay was immunoSEQ multiplex PCR, and TCRdb's table has in-frame clones only and misses some. The table shows some 160,000 clones, with roughly 77% occurring only once. The TCR originated in a human donor with chronic lymphocytic leukemia. Sequences were derived from PBMCs, sampled after 12 months of ibrutinib treatment. The rearrangement uses TRBV5-4 and TRBJ2-7; TRBD1 might be the D (6 bases). The CDR3 bases are TGTGCCAGCAGCCTCTCAGACAGGTCCTACGAGCAGTACTTC. Translated: CASSLSDRSYEQYF.